The 21 T cell receptor beta chains reported below all come from one sample, sequenced in a study of blood T cell repertoires in COVID-19. Repertoires were generated with immunoSEQ multiplex PCR, while TCRdb's copy carries only in-frame clones and drops some. The profile shows nearly 90,000 clones, about 87% of them singletons. The specimen sequenced was peripheral blood. The receptors shown here come from an older man with acute or convalescent COVID-19.

J is TRBJ2-3 and V is TRBV6-1, with TRBD1 matching 10 bases. Per the germline V gene, CDR1 is MNHNS and CDR2 is SASEGT. The CDR3 runs to 18 residues. After removal of 1 base from V and 0 bases from J, the junction contained 7 bases not matched to a gene. The CDR3 DNA sequence: TGTGCCAGCAGTGAAGATGGGAGACAGGGGGCGAGCACAGATACGCAGTATTTT. Encoded protein: CASSEDGRQGASTDTQYF.

The V gene is TRBV25-1, the J gene TRBJ2-1; 9 bases are a match to TRBD2. In germline, CDR1 is MGHDK, CDR2 SYGVNS. After removal of 4 bases from V and 6 bases from J, the junction contained 4 bases not matched to a gene. The CDR3 consists of 14 residues. CDR3 DNA sequence: TGTGCCAGCAGTGCTGCTAGCGGGATCAATGAGCAGTTCTTC. Protein product: CASSAASGINEQFF.

This chain joins TRBV5-1 and TRBJ2-7, with D unclear. CDR1 SGHRS and CDR2 YFSETQ come from the germline V gene. This CDR3 contains 13 residues. The V end was cut by 4 bases, the J end by 6 bases, with 14 bases between. CDR3: CASSLGWAGEQYF. In DNA, the CDR3 is TGCGCCAGCAGCCTGGGGTGGGCCGGCGAGCAGTACTTC.

This chain links TRBV7-2 with TRBJ1-1; D might be TRBD1 (6 bases). Between the trimmed V and J ends, which lost 4 bases and 4 bases, there was a span of 16 bases. There are 15 residues in the CDR3. Germline-derived CDR1 and CDR2 are SGHTA and FQGNSA. The CDR3 loop is CASSSEGQGVTEAFF. CDR3 DNA: TGTGCCAGCAGCTCAGAGGGACAAGGGGTCACTGAAGCTTTCTTT.

The rearrangement links TRBV28 to TRBJ1-6; possible D gene TRBD1, 5 bases. The CDR3 sequence is 16 residues long. V lost 3 bases and J lost 9, with 18 bases in between. Germline V gives CDR1 MDHEN, CDR2 SYDVKM. In nucleotides, the CDR3 is TGTGCCAGCAGTTTGGTCAGGGTTTCCCCGGTTTCACCCCTCCACTTT. As protein: CASSLVRVSPVSPLHF. Supplemented by reference TRBV28 and TRBJ1-6, the full variable domain reads DVKVTQSSRYLVKRTGEKVFLECVQDMDHENMFWYRQDPGLGLRLIYFSYDVKMKEKGDIPEGYSVSREKKERFSLILESASTNQTSMYLCASSLVRVSPVSPLHFGNGTRLTVT.

The sample holds one count of this clone. The chain recombines TRBV5-4 with TRBJ2-1, with D perhaps matching TRBD1 (6 bases). V lost 4 bases, J lost 5 bases, and 16 bases lay in between. Germline loops: CDR1 SGHNT, CDR2 YYREEE (reference sequence). This CDR3 contains 15 residues. The CDR3: CASSETGRKNNEQFF. The CDR3 DNA follows: TGTGCCAGCAGCGAGACAGGTCGTAAGAACAATGAGCAGTTCTTC.

This clone occurred a few times. The chain links TRBV11-2 to TRBJ1-4; TRBD1 agrees at 7 bases. CDR3 length: 15 residues. After removal of 6 bases from V and 5 bases from J, the junction contained 9 bases not matched to a gene. The V gene's germline CDR1 is SGHAT and CDR2 FQNNGV. CDR3 residues: CASSIQGKFNEKLFF. DNA for the CDR3: TGTGCCAGCAGTATACAGGGGAAGTTCAATGAAAAACTGTTTTTT.

The table lists this clone with a few counts. V is TRBV30 and J is TRBJ2-1; 10 bases line up with TRBD2. Trimming took 0 bases from V and 1 from J; bases not matched to a gene: 6. The CDR3 totals 17 residues. Germline CDR1 is GTSNPN and CDR2 is SVGIG (reference sequence). CDR3: CAWSVPSTSGSYNEQFF. Here the CDR3 DNA reads TGTGCCTGGAGTGTACCCTCGACTAGCGGGTCCTACAATGAGCAGTTCTTC. Looking up the rest from reference TRBV30 and TRBJ2-1 gives the full variable domain: SQTIHQWPATLVQPVGSPLSLECTVEGTSNPNLYWYRQAAGRGLQLLFYSVGIGQISSEVPQNLSASRPQDRQFILSSKKLLLSDSGFYLCAWSVPSTSGSYNEQFFGPGTRLTVL.

V is TRBV9 and J is TRBJ2-5; 7 bases line up with TRBD2. The CDR3 is 16 residues long. Looked up from germline, CDR1 is SGDLS and CDR2 is YYNGEE. Trimming removed 0 bases from V and 4 bases from J; junction bases left unmatched: 9. CDR3 residues: CASSVGLAAQSETQYF. The CDR3 DNA reads TGTGCCAGCAGCGTAGGTCTAGCGGCGCAGTCAGAGACCCAGTACTTC.

Comments on this clone: Other DNA sequences in this sample translate to the same CDR3. This chain connects TRBV11-1 to TRBJ2-5, with 10 bases aligning to TRBD2. After removal of 6 bases from V and 4 bases from J, the junction contained 8 bases not matched to a gene. The germline CDR1 and CDR2 sequences are SGHAT and FQDESV (reference sequence). The CDR3 runs 15 residues. The CDR3 sequence: CASSFQGLARETQYF. Written as DNA, the CDR3 is TGTGCCAGCAGTTTCCAGGGACTAGCGAGAGAGACCCAGTACTTC.

This sequence joins TRBV5-1 and TRBJ2-3; TRBD2 aligns across 8 bases. The CDR3 covers 16 residues. The germline gives CDR1 SGHRS, CDR2 YFSETQ. V lost 1 base, J lost 6 bases, and 10 bases stayed unmatched. CDR3 coding DNA: TGCGCCAGCAGCTTGATGGGGACTAGTGGTAGGGATACGCAGTATTTT. It is translated as CASSLMGTSGRDTQYF. The full variable domain, in which reference TRBV5-1 and TRBJ2-3 provide the parts outside the CDR3, is KAGVTQTPRYLIKTRGQQVTLSCSPISGHRSVSWYQQTPGQGLQFLFEYFSETQRNKGNFPGRFSGRQFSNSRSEMNVSTLELGDSALYLCASSLMGTSGRDTQYFGPGTRLTVL.

The DNA for the CDR3 is TGCAGCGTTGGACAGGGTAAAAACACCATATATTTT. Its protein product is CSVGQGKNTIYF. The V call is TRBV29-1, the J call TRBJ1-3; TRBD1 agrees at 7 bases. This CDR3 comprises 12 residues. Looked up from germline, CDR1 is SQVTM and CDR2 is ANQGSEA. With V trimmed by 4 bases and J by 6 bases, 3 bases remained unmatched.

The chain recombines TRBV28 with TRBJ2-1; 7 bases fit TRBD1. Trimming took 10 bases from V and 2 from J; bases not matched to a gene: 5. Germline V gives CDR1 MDHEN, CDR2 SYDVKM. The CDR3 has 13 amino acids. The CDR3 loop is CATDRETYNEQFF. The CDR3 DNA reads TGTGCCACCGACAGGGAAACCTACAATGAGCAGTTCTTC.

The chain is built from TRBV7-2 and TRBJ2-1, with a possible D match to TRBD1 (7 bases). The CDR3 contains 15 residues. Germline lookup yields CDR1 SGHTA and CDR2 FQGNSA. V lost 5 bases and J 7 bases, leaving 18 bases between the germline ends. The CDR3 loop is CASSRRYQGGNEQFF. In DNA, the CDR3 is TGTGCCAGCAGCCGCCGGTATCAGGGGGGAAATGAGCAGTTCTTC.

The V and J genes are TRBV5-4 and TRBJ1-1; perhaps TRBD1 as D (5 bases). The CDR3 has 14 residues. Trimming cost V 4 bases and J 2 bases, with 12 bases left between them. Germline CDR1 and CDR2: SGHNT and YYREEE (reference sequence). CDR3 coding DNA: TGTGCCAGCAGCCAGGACATGGCAAACACTGAAGCTTTCTTT. Translating gives CASSQDMANTEAFF.

J is TRBJ1-2 and V is TRBV19; 8 bases map to TRBD1. V trimming: 4 bases; J trimming: 2 bases; junction bases outside the gene matches: 6. The germline gives CDR1 LNHDA, CDR2 SQIVND (reference sequence). This CDR3 is built from 15 residues. This CDR3 reads CASSTLRQGNYGYTF. CDR3 sequence (DNA): TGTGCCAGTAGTACCCTACGACAGGGGAACTATGGCTACACCTTC.

The CDR3 sequence is CASRAGWNTEAFF. CDR3 bases: TGTGCCAGCAGGGCAGGGTGGAACACTGAAGCTTTCTTT. The chain recombines TRBV6-4 with TRBJ1-1, with D tentatively TRBD1 (5 bases). Germline V lookup: CDR1 MRHNA, CDR2 SNTAGT. This CDR3 contains 13 residues. Between the trimmed V and J ends, which lost 6 bases and 1 base, there was a span of 9 bases.

This chain uses TRBV12-5 with TRBJ2-7; 9 bases fit TRBD2. V gave up 6 bases and J gave up 12 bases; unmatched junction bases: 9. The CDR3 runs 12 residues. The V gene's germline CDR1 is LGHNT and CDR2 FRNRAP. For the CDR3, the DNA is TGTGCTAGTGGGGCGGGAGGGGGCTCTAGGTACTTC. Translated: CASGAGGGSRYF.

The J gene is TRBJ1-2, the V gene TRBV9, with a tentative D call TRBD1 (5 bases). Germline V gene sequence: CDR1 SGDLS, CDR2 YYNGEE. The CDR3 extends over 13 amino acids. V shed 0 bases and J shed 5 bases, with 8 bases lying between them. CDR3: CASSVGRGYGYTF. As DNA, the CDR3 is TGTGCCAGCAGCGTAGGAAGGGGATATGGCTACACCTTC.

V usage is TRBV5-1 and J usage is TRBJ1-6; the D gene is possibly TRBD1 (6 bases). This CDR3 comprises 14 residues. V lost 5 bases, J lost 10 bases, and 16 bases lay in between. The germline V gene has CDR1 SGHRS and CDR2 YFSETQ. The DNA for the CDR3 is TGCGCCAGCAGTCCGGGACACCAAAGATCACCCCTCCACTTT. Amino acids: CASSPGHQRSPLHF.

This chain links TRBV19 with TRBJ1-5; 11 positions agree with TRBD1. Germline values: CDR1 LNHDA, CDR2 SQIVND (reference sequence). J gave up 12 bases and V 4 bases, and 14 bases lay outside the gene matches. The CDR3 sequence is 16 residues long. The CDR3, as DNA: TGTGCCAGTAGTACCGGGACAGGGGGATCGGAGTGGATCCAGCATTTT. Amino acids: CASSTGTGGSEWIQHF.